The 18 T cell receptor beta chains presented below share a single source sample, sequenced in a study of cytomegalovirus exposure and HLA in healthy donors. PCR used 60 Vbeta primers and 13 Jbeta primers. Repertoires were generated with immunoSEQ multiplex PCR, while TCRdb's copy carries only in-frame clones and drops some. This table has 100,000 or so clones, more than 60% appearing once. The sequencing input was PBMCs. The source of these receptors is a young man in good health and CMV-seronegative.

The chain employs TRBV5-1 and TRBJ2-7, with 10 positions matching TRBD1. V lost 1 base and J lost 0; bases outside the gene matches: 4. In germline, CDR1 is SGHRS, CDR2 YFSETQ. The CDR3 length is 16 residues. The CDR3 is CASSLQDRGSSYEQYF. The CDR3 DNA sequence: TGCGCCAGCAGCTTGCAGGACAGGGGGAGCTCCTACGAGCAGTACTTC.

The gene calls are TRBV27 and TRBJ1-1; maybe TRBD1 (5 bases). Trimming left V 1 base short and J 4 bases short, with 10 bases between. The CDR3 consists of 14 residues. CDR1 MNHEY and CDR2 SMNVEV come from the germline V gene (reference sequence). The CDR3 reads CASSLYGGFTEAFF. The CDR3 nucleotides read TGTGCCAGCAGTTTATATGGGGGGTTCACTGAAGCTTTCTTT.

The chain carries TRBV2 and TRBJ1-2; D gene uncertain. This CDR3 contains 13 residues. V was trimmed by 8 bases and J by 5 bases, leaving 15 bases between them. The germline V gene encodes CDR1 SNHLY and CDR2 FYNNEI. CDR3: CASLVDSFYGYTF. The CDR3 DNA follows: TGTGCCAGCCTCGTTGATAGTTTTTATGGCTACACCTTC.

The CDR3 sequence: CASSRTGPTRELFF. For the CDR3, the DNA is TGTGCCAGCAGCCGGACAGGACCCACAAGGGAGCTGTTTTTT. The chain has TRBV5-6 and TRBJ2-2; 7 bases agree with TRBD1. CDR3 size: 14 residues. The germline gives CDR1 SGHDT, CDR2 YYEEEE. V was pared by 4 bases and J by 9 bases, with 9 bases of the junction left unmatched.

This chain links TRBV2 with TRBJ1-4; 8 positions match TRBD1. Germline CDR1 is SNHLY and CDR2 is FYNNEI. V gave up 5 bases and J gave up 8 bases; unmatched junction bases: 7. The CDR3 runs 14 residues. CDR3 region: CASSRTGRGEKLFF. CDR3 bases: TGTGCCAGCAGTCGGACAGGGCGGGGAGAAAAACTGTTTTTT.

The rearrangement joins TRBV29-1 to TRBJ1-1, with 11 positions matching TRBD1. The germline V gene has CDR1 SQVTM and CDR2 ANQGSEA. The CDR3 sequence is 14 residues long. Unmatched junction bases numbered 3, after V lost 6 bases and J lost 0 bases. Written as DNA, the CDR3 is TGCAGCGTCGGACAGGGGGCGATGAACACTGAAGCTTTCTTT. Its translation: CSVGQGAMNTEAFF.

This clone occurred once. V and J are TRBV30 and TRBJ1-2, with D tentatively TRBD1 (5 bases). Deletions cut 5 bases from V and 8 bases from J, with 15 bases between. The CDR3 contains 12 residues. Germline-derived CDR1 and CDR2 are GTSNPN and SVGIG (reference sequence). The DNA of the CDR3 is TGTGCCTGGTCTAGGACAACGATGGGCTACACCTTC. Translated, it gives CAWSRTTMGYTF.

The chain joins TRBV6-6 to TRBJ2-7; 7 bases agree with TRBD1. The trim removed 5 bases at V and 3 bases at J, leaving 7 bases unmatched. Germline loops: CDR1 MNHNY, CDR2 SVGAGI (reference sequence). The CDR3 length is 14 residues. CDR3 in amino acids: CASSLDRSGYEQYF. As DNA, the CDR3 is TGTGCCAGCAGTCTGGACAGGTCGGGCTACGAGCAGTACTTC.

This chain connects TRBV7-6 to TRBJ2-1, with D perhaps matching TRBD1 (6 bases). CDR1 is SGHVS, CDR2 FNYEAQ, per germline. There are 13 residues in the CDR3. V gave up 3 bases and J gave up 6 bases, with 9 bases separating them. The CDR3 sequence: CASSFSTGNEQFF. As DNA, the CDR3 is TGTGCCAGCAGCTTCTCGACAGGCAATGAGCAGTTCTTC.

CDR3 loop: CASRMNQGYEQYF. CDR3 nucleotides: TGCGCCAGCAGAATGAATCAGGGCTACGAGCAGTACTTC. The gene calls are TRBV5-1 and TRBJ2-7, with D possibly matching TRBD1 (5 bases). This CDR3 is 13 amino acids long. Per the germline V gene, CDR1 is SGHRS and CDR2 is YFSETQ. The V end lost 5 bases, the J end lost 3 bases, and 12 bases lay between the germline ends.

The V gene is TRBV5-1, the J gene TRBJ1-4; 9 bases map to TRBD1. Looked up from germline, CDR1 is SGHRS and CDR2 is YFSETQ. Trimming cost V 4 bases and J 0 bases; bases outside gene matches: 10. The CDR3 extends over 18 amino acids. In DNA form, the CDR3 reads TGCGCCAGCAGCCGGGTTCCCGGACAGGGGCCAACTAATGAAAAACTGTTTTTT. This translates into CASSRVPGQGPTNEKLFF.

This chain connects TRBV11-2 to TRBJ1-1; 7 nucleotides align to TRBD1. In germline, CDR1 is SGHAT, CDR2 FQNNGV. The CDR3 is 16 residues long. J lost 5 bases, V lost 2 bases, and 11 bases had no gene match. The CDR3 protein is CASSLRTGGKETEAFF. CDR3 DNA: TGTGCCAGCAGCTTAAGGACAGGCGGCAAGGAGACTGAAGCTTTCTTT.

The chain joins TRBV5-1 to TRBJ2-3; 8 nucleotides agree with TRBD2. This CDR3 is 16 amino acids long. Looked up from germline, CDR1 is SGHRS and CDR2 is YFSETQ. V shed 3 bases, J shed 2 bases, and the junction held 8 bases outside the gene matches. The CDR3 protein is CASSSGSGDFTDTQYF. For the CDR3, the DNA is TGCGCCAGCAGCTCGGGTAGCGGGGATTTCACAGATACGCAGTATTTT.

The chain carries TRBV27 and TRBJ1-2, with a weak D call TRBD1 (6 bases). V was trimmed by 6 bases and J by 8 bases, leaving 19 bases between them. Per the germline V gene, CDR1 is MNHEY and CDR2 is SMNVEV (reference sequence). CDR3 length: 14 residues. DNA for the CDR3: TGTGCCAGCAGCGGGGGGACACCTTTCTTCGGCTACACCTTC. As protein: CASSGGTPFFGYTF.

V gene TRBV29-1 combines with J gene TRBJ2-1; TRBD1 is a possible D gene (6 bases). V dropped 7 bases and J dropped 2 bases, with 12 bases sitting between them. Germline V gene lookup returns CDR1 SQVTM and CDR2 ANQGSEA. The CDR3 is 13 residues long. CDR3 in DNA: TGCAGCGATATACAGGGCCCCTACAATGAGCAGTTCTTC. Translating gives CSDIQGPYNEQFF.

CDR3 coding DNA: TGTGCCAGCAGTTTTGGGGGCGAAGAGACCCAGTACTTC. Protein product: CASSFGGEETQYF. This chain uses TRBV27 with TRBJ2-5; TRBD1 might be the D (6 bases). CDR1 is MNHEY and CDR2 is SMNVEV in the germline V gene (reference sequence). The V gene lost 3 bases and the J gene lost 3 bases, with 8 bases spanning the gap. The CDR3 contains 13 residues.

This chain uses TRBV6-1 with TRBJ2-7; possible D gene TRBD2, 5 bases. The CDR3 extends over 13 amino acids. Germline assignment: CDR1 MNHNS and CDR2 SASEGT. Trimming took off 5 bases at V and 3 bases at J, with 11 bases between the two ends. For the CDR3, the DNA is TGTGCCAGCAGTCTCACAGAGGGCTACGAGCAGTACTTC. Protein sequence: CASSLTEGYEQYF.

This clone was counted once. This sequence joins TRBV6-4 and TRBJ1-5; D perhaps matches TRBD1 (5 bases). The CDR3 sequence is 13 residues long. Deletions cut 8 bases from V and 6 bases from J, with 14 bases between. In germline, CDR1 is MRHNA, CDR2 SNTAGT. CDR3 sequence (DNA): TGTGCCAGCGCCCCAGGGCAGAGTCAGCCCCAGCATTTT. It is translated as CASAPGQSQPQHF.